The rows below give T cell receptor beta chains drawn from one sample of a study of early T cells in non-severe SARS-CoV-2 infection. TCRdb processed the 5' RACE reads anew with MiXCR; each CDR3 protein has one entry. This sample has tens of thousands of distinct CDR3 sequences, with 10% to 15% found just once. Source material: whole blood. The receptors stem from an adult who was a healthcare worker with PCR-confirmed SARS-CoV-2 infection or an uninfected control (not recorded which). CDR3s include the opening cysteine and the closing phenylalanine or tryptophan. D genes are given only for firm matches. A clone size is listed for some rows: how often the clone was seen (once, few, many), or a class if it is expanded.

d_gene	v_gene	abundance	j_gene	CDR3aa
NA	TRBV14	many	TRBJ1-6	CASSQAGQLNNSPLHF
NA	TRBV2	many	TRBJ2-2	CASSGWGTQNTGELFF
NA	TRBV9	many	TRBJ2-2	CASSSFTGELFF
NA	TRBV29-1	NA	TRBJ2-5	CSVVSFRVGETQYF
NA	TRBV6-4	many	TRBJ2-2	CASTWDHNTGELFF
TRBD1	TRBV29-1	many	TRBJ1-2	CSVDRTGANYGYTF
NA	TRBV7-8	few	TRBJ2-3	CASSLKEDTQYF
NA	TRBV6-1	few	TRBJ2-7	CASSDGVGTYEQYF
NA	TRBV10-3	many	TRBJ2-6	CAISESGSGANVLTF
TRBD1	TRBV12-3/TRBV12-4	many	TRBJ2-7	CASSLTAGGYEQYF
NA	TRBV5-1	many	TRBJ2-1	CASSLGGAYNEQFF
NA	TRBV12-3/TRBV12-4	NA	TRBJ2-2	CASPRWPPATGELFF
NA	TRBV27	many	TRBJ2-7	CASSSKKYWEQYF
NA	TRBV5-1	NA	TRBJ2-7	CASSLGTGLTGQYF
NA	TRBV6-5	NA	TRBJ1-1	CASSHPAGVAFF
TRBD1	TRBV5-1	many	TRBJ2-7	CASSQQGSSSYEQYF
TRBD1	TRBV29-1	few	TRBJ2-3	CSVDRAGGLDTQYF
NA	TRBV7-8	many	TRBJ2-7	CASSGRGGADRYF
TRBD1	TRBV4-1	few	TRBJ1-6	CASSRTLPGQFNSPLHF
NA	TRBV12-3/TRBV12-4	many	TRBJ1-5	CASSKSGVSNQPQHF
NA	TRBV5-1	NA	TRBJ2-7	CASSDGLLPGYEQYF
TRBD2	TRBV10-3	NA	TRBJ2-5	CATGTSGQETQYF
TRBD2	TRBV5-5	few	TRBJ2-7	CASSFRAGAAYEQYF
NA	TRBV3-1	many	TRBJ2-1	CASSQGVGADEQFF
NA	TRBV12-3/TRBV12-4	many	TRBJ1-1	CASSFKATATEAFF
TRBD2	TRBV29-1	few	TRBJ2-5	CSVRGASGRIETQYF
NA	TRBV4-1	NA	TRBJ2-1	CASSQEFGDLYNEQFF
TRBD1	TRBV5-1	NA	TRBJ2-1	CASSSDRGPHNEQFF
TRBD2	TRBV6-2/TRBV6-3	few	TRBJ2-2	CASSYTSGLTGELFF
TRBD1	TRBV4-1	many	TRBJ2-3	CAGGTGISTDTQYF
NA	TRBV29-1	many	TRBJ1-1	CSVEPTGNTEAFF
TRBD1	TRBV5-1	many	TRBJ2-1	CASSFDRVNEQFF
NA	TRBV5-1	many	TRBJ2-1	CASSLAPIGIGYNEQFF
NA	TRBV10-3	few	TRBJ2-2	CAIRGREDTGELFF
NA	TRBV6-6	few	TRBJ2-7	CASSEGLAYEQYF
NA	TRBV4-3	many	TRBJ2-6	CASSQDGPTGANVLTF
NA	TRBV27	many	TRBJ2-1	CASSPDRRYNEQFF
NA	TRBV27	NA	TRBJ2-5	CASSRNRDVETQYF
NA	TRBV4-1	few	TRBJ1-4	CASSQDLGKLFF
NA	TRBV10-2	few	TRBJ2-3	CASSEANTQYF
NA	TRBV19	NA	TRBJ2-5	CASSIAGRGETQYF
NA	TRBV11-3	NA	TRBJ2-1	CASKGRENEQFF
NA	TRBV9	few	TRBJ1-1	CASSPSQAGKAFF
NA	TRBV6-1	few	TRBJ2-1	CASNLALGEQFF
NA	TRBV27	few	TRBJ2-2	CASSLSWTGELFF
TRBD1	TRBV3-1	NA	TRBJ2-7	CASSLSGTGKTYEQYF
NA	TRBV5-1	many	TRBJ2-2	CASSLLPRDTGELFF
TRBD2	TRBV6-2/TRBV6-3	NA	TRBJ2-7	CASSASSGRTPYEQYF
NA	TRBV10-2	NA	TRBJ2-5	CASSGTHAGETQYF
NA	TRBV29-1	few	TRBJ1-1	CSVVIRPGLAEAFF
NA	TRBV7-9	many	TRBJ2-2	CASSQTSSGGELFF
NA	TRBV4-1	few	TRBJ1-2	CASSQVAPYGYTF
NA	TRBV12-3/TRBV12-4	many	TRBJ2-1	CASSPEDSPGNEQFF
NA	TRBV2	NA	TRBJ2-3	CASRSRTGTDTQYF
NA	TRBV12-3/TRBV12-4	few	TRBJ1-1	CASSIRGLWTEAFF
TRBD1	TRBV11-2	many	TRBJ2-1	CASSLGTGRPREQFF
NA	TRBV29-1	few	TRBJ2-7	CSVAGYNEQYF
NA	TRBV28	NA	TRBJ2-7	CASSRVTIDEQYF
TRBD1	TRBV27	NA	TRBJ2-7	CASSLSRQGVYEQYF